The rows below give T cell receptor beta chains drawn from one sample of a study of cytomegalovirus exposure and HLA in healthy donors. Only in-frame clones appear in the TCRdb table, and some are missing; sequencing was by immunoSEQ multiplex PCR. This table has more than 150,000 clones, roughly nine tenths appearing once. Input material: PBMCs. The receptors were gathered from a girl in the first two years of life in good health and CMV-seronegative. CDR3s include the opening cysteine and the closing phenylalanine or tryptophan. A D gene is named only where the DNA matches it firmly. Not every row has a clone size; where given, it reads once, few, many or a size class.

TRBV2	NA	TRBJ2-1	NA	TGTGCCAGCAGGGAGGGCCAGGACAATGAGCAGTTCTTC	CASREGQDNEQFF
TRBV2	TRBD1	TRBJ1-3	NA	TGTGCCAGCAGCGCGGGACAGGGAAACACCATATATTTT	CASSAGQGNTIYF
TRBV18	NA	TRBJ2-3	NA	TGTGCCAGTTCCGGTCAACCTAGCACAGATACGCAGTATTTT	CASSGQPSTDTQYF
TRBV5-6	TRBD2	TRBJ2-5	NA	TGTGCCAGCAGCTTGGCCCTCAGCGGGGAGGAGACCCAGTACTTC	CASSLALSGEETQYF
TRBV5-6	NA	TRBJ2-7	NA	TGTGCCAGCAGCTTGGGGCCCTCAGGGGGGTACGAGCAGTACTTC	CASSLGPSGGYEQYF
TRBV4-1	NA	TRBJ2-3	once	TGCGCCAGCAGCCAAGGACGGACTCTCACAGATACGCAGTATTTT	CASSQGRTLTDTQYF
TRBV29-1	NA	TRBJ2-1	NA	TGCAGCGTTGAGGCCGTTTTCCCCTCCTACAATGAGCAGTTCTTC	CSVEAVFPSYNEQFF
TRBV27	TRBD2	TRBJ2-7	NA	TGTGCCAGCATTCCGGGCGGGGGGGCCGGCGTGAGCGATGACGAGCAGTACTTC	CASIPGGGAGVSDDEQYF
TRBV18	NA	TRBJ1-3	NA	TGTGCCAGCTCACCACAGGGGCTTGGAAACACCATATATTTT	CASSPQGLGNTIYF
TRBV30	NA	TRBJ2-7	NA	TGTGCCTGGAACCCGGCGGAACACTACGAGCAGTACTTC	CAWNPAEHYEQYF
TRBV7-9	TRBD1	TRBJ2-3	NA	TGTGCCAGCAGCTTAGGACAGGGTACCTCTCGGACAGATACGCAGTATTTT	CASSLGQGTSRTDTQYF
TRBV9	TRBD2	TRBJ2-3	NA	TGTGCCAGCAGCAGCCCACCCCCCGGGAGGCGCACAGATACGCAGTATTTT	CASSSPPPGRRTDTQYF
TRBV6-1	NA	TRBJ2-3	NA	TGTGCCAGCAGGCAGGGGACAGATACGCAGTATTTT	CASRQGTDTQYF
TRBV6-6	NA	TRBJ1-3	NA	TGTGCCAGCAGTTTCACAGTAAACACCATATATTTT	CASSFTVNTIYF
TRBV13	TRBD1	TRBJ2-7	NA	TGTGCCAGCAGCTTAACAGGCGGGACAGGGTTACACGAGCAGTACTTC	CASSLTGGTGLHEQYF
TRBV6-1	TRBD2	TRBJ2-7	once	TGTGCCAGCAGTGCTGGGACTAGCGGGGGACACTACGAGCAGTACTTC	CASSAGTSGGHYEQYF
TRBV7-9	NA	TRBJ2-6	NA	TGTTCCAGCAGCACGTTGCAGGTATACGGGGCCAACGTCCTGACTTTC	CSSSTLQVYGANVLTF